This record looks at one TCR beta chain sequence and its context. The CDR3 runs to 14 residues. The germline V gene encodes CDR1 MDHEN and CDR2 SYDVKM. V lost 5 bases to trimming and J lost 4 bases; unmatched junction nucleotides: 4. These data belong to a study of blood T cell repertoires in COVID-19. Looking at the study overall: The origin of the acute and convalescent COVID-19 samples was the United States, Italy and Spain.

Profiled with immunoSEQ multiplex PCR; TCRdb holds only in-frame clones, not every one. The data contain over 45,000 clones, 75% to 80% of them singletons. The specimen sequenced was peripheral blood. The rearrangement joins TRBV28 to TRBJ1-4, with TRBD1 matching 7 bases. This TCR came from a human donor with active or convalescent COVID-19. The donor label of this sample is uncertain. The CDR3 here is CASSLGGLNEKLFF. In DNA, the CDR3 is TGTGCCAGCAGTCTAGGGGGCCTTAATGAAAAACTGTTTTTT.